This T cell receptor (beta chain) emerged from a study of blood T cell repertoires in COVID-19. Study background: Acute-phase and convalescent COVID-19 samples originated in the United States, Italy and Spain. From T cells, B-cell-depleted T cells, or PBMCs came the material, which was cDNA or gDNA.

In the authors' workflow: Estimation of nucleated cell counts was performed using reference gene primer amplification. Sequencing used immunoSEQ multiplex PCR; TCRdb keeps in-frame clones, though not all of them. The D gene and trimming were derived from the DNA, and the V and J assignments and clone size from that table. The sample carries around 110,000 clones, around four fifths recorded once. The V segment lost 4 bases and the J segment 1 base; nucleotides outside the gene matches: 6. CDR1 SGDLS and CDR2 YYNGEE come from the germline V gene. There are 15 residues in the CDR3. The sequence derives from a man aged 30 to 45 with acute or convalescent COVID-19. Sequenced sample: peripheral blood. The chain recombines TRBV9 with TRBJ2-7; 9 bases align to TRBD1. The chain's CDR3 is CASSRGTGPSYEQYF. DNA for the CDR3: TGTGCCAGCAGCCGTGGGACAGGGCCTTCCTACGAGCAGTACTTC.